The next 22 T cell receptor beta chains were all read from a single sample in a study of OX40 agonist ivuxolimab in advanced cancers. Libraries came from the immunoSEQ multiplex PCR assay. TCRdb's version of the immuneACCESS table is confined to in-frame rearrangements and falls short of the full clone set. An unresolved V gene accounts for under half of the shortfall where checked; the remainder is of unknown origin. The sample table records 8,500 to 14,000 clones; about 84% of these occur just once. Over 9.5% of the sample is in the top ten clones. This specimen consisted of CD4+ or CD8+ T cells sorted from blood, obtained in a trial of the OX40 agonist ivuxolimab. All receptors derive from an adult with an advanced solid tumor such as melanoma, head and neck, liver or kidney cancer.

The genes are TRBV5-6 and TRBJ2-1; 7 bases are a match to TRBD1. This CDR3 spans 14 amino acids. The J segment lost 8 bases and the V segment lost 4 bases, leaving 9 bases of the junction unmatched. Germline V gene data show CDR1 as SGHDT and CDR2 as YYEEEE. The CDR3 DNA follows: TGTGCCAGCAGCCCCCAGGGGGTAGCCCATGAGCAGTTCTTC. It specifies CASSPQGVAHEQFF. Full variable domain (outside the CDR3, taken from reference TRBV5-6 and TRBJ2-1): DAGVTQSPTHLIKTRGQQVTLRCSPKSGHDTVSWYQQALGQGPQFIFQYYEEEERQRGNFPDRFSGHQFPNYSSELNVNALLLGDSALYLCASSPQGVAHEQFFGPGTRLTVL.

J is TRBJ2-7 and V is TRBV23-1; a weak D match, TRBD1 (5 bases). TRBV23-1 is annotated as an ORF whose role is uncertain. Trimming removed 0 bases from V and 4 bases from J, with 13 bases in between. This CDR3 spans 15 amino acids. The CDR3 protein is CASSQSRGLSYEQYF. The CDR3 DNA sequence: TGCGCCAGCAGTCAATCAAGGGGTTTGAGTTACGAGCAGTACTTC.

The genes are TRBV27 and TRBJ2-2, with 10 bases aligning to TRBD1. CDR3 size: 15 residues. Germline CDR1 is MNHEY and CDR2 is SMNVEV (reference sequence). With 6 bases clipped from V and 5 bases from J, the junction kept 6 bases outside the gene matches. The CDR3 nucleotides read TGTGCCAGCAGACCCGGGACAGGGGTGACCGGGGAGCTGTTTTTT. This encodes CASRPGTGVTGELFF.

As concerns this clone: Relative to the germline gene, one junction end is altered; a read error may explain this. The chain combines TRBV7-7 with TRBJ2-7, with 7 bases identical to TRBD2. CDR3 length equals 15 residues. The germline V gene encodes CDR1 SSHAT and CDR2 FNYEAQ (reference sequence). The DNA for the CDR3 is TGTGCTAGCAGCTTAGGTAGCGGGCCGGCCTACGAGCAGTACTTC. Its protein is CASSLGSGPAYEQYF.

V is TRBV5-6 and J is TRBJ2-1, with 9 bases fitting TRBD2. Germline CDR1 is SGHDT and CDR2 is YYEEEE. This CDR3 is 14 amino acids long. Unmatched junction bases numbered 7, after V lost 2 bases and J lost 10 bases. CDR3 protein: CASSFETSGPEQFF. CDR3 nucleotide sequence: TGTGCCAGCAGCTTCGAGACTAGCGGACCGGAGCAGTTCTTC.

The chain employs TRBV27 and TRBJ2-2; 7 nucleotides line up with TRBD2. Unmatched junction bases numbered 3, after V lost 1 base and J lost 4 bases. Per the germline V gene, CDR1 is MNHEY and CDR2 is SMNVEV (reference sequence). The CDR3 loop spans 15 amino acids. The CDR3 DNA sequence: TGTGCCAGCAGTTTATGGGGGGGAGGCACCGGGGAGCTGTTTTTT. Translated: CASSLWGGGTGELFF.

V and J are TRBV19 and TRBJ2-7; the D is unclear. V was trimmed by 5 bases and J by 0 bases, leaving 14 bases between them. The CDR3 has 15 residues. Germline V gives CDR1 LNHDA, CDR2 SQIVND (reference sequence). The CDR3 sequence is CASSGLAANSYEQYF. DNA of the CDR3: TGTGCCAGTAGTGGCCTGGCAGCCAACTCCTACGAGCAGTACTTC.

CDR3 DNA sequence: TGTGCCAGCAGCCCAATAGGGGACAGGGCGTACAATGAGCAGTTCTTC. This gives the protein CASSPIGDRAYNEQFF. V gene TRBV13 combines with J gene TRBJ2-1; 9 bases line up with TRBD1. The CDR3 covers 16 residues. With 5 bases clipped from V and 4 bases from J, the junction kept 9 bases outside the gene matches. CDR1 is PRHDT and CDR2 is FYEKMQ in the germline V gene (reference sequence).

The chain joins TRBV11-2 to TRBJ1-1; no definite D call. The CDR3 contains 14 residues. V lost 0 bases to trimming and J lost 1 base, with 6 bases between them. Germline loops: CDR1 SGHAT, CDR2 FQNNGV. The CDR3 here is CASSLDLGNTEAFF. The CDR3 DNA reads TGTGCCAGCAGCTTAGATTTGGGGAACACTGAAGCTTTCTTT.

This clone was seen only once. CDR3 in DNA: TGTGCCAGCAGTGTCATCACGGGAGCGGACGAGCAGTACTTC. Translation: CASSVITGADEQYF. The V call is TRBV6-1, the J call TRBJ2-7, with D possibly matching TRBD2 (6 bases). Looked up from germline, CDR1 is MNHNS and CDR2 is SASEGT. Trimming pared 4 bases from V and 5 bases from J, leaving 15 bases between. CDR3 length equals 14 residues.

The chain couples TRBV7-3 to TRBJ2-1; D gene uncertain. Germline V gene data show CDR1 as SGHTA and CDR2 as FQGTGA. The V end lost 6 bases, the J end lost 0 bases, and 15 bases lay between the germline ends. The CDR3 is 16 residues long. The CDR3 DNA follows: TGTGCCAGCAGTCTTCTCCCCACCCACTCCTACAATGAGCAGTTCTTC. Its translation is CASSLLPTHSYNEQFF.

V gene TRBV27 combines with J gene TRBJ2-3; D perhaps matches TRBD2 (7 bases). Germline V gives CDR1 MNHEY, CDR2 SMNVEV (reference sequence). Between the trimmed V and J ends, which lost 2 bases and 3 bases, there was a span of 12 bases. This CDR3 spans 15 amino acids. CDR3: CASSLGRGGTDTQYF. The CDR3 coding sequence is TGTGCCAGCAGTTTAGGCAGGGGAGGGACAGATACGCAGTATTTT.

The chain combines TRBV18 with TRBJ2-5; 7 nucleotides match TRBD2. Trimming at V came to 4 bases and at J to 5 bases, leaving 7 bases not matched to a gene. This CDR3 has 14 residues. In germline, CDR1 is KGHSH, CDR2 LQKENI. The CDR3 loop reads CASSLSDGRETQYF. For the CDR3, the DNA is TGTGCCAGCTCACTATCAGACGGGAGGGAGACCCAGTACTTC.

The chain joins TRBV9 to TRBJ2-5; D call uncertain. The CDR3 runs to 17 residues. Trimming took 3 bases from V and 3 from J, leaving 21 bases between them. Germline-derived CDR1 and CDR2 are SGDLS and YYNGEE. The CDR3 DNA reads TGTGCCAGCAGCGGAGTTTCTGGGTCTCAGACCAAAGAGACCCAGTACTTC. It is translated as CASSGVSGSQTKETQYF.

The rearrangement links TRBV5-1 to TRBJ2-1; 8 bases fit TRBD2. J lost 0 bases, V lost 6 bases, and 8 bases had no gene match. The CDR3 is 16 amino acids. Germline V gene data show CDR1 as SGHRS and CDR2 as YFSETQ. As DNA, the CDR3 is TGCGCCAGCACCCCCGGGAGGGGAAGCTCCTACAATGAGCAGTTCTTC. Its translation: CASTPGRGSSYNEQFF.

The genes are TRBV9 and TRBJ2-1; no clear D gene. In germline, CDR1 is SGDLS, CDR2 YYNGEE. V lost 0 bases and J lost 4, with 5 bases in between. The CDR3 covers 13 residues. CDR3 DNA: TGTGCCAGCAGCGTAGGGGTATACAATGAGCAGTTCTTC. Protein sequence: CASSVGVYNEQFF.

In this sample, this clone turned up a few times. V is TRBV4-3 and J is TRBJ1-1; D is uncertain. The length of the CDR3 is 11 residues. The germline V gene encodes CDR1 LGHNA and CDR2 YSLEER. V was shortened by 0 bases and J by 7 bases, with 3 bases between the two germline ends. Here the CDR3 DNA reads TGCGCCAGCAGCCAAGATCATGAAGCTTTCTTT. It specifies CASSQDHEAFF.

CDR3 protein: CASSLGFGWEQYF. The CDR3, as DNA: TGTGCCAGCAGCTTAGGGTTTGGTTGGGAGCAGTACTTC. The chain has TRBV7-8 and TRBJ2-7; no firm D call. The germline V gene encodes CDR1 SGHVS and CDR2 FQNEAQ. Trimming removed 1 base from V and 7 bases from J, with 11 bases in between. The CDR3 covers 13 residues.

The CDR3 spells CASSPYLGSNEKLFF. The CDR3 DNA is TGTGCCAGCAGTCCCTACTTGGGTTCTAATGAAAAACTGTTTTTT. The chain combines TRBV27 with TRBJ1-4; D is ambiguous. The CDR3 contains 15 residues. Between the trimmed V and J ends, which lost 5 bases and 3 bases, there was a span of 13 bases. Germline CDR1 and CDR2: MNHEY and SMNVEV (reference sequence).

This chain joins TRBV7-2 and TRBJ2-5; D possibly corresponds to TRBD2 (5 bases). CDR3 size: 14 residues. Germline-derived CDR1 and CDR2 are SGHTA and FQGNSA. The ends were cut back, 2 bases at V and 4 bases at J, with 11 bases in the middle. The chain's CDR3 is CASSLLGLRETQYF. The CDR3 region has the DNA TGTGCCAGCAGCTTACTAGGACTCCGAGAGACCCAGTACTTC. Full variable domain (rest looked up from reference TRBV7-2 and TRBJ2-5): GAGVSQSPSNKVTEKGKDVELRCDPISGHTALYWYRQSLGQGLEFLIYFQGNSAPDKSGLPSDRFSAERTGGSVSTLTIQRTQQEDSAVYLCASSLLGLRETQYFGPGTRLLVL.

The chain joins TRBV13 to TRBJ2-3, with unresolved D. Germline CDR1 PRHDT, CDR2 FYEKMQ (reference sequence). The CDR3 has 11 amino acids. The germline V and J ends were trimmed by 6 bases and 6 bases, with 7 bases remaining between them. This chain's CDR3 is CASSSGDTQYF. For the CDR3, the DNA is TGTGCCAGCAGTTCCGGGGATACGCAGTATTTT.

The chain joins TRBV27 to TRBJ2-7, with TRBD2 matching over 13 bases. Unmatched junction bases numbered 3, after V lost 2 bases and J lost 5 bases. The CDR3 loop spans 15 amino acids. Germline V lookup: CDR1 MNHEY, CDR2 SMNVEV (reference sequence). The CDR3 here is CASSLRGLAGDEQYF. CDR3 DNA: TGTGCCAGCAGTTTACGAGGACTAGCGGGGGACGAGCAGTACTTC.